These 8 T cell receptor beta chains were all obtained from the same sample, sequenced in a study of persistence of HIV-infected CD4 T cells. The immunoSEQ assay was version 4, run in survey mode. Some clones are missing from TCRdb's copy, which holds only in-frame ones; the method was immunoSEQ multiplex PCR. The profile shows tens of thousands of clones, roughly 90% of them singletons. Cells were stimulated nonspecifically with anti-CD3/anti-CD28 magnetic beads. CD4+ T cells upregulating both CD40 ligand and CD69 were sorted as responding cells. No cognate antigen is known for these TCRs. This specimen consisted of CD4+ T cells sorted from PBMCs after approximately 19-hour stimulation, obtained from a patient who received antiretroviral therapy. The receptors stem from an adult woman with HIV who was CMV-seropositive.

V and J are TRBV5-6 and TRBJ1-2; D is unresolved. CDR3 length equals 14 residues. V lost 0 bases, J lost 7 bases, and 13 bases lay in between. Germline loops: CDR1 SGHDT, CDR2 YYEEEE. CDR3 sequence (DNA): TGTGCCAGCAGCTTGGTTGGGGTTGGGTCTGGCTACACCTTC. This codes for CASSLVGVGSGYTF. The variable domain in full, with the rest retrieved from reference TRBV5-6 and TRBJ1-2, is DAGVTQSPTHLIKTRGQQVTLRCSPKSGHDTVSWYQQALGQGPQFIFQYYEEEERQRGNFPDRFSGHQFPNYSSELNVNALLLGDSALYLCASSLVGVGSGYTFGSGTRLTVV.

The V call is TRBV11-3, the J call TRBJ1-6; D gene unclear. From germline, CDR1 is SGHNT and CDR2 YENEEA. V gave up 0 bases and J gave up 7 bases, with 4 bases separating them. The CDR3 spans 13 residues. CDR3 region: CASSLDGNSPLHF. CDR3 sequence (DNA): TGTGCCAGCAGCTTAGATGGCAATTCACCCCTCCACTTT.

The V gene is TRBV19, the J gene TRBJ1-2; D perhaps matches TRBD1 (5 bases). The V end was cut by 0 bases, the J end by 4 bases, with 12 bases between. Germline V gives CDR1 LNHDA, CDR2 SQIVND (reference sequence). The CDR3 contains 15 residues. The DNA of the CDR3 is TGTGCCAGTAGTATAGATACAGGAGAACCCTATGGCTACACCTTC. It is translated as CASSIDTGEPYGYTF. Drawing the rest from reference TRBV19 and TRBJ1-2, the complete variable domain is DGGITQSPKYLFRKEGQNVTLSCEQNLNHDAMYWYRQDPGQGLRLIYYSQIVNDFQKGDIAEGYSVSREKKESFPLTVTSAQKNPTAFYLCASSIDTGEPYGYTFGSGTRLTVV.

This chain joins TRBV3-1 (or the pseudogene TRBV3-2) and TRBJ2-1, with TRBD1 matching over 7 bases. The V segment lost 4 bases and the J segment 9 bases; nucleotides outside the gene matches: 9. The germline V gene has CDR1 LGHDT and CDR2 YNNKEL (reference sequence). CDR3 length: 14 residues. CDR3 sequence: CASSLRQGKGEQFF. In DNA, the CDR3 is TGTGCCAGCAGCCTAAGACAGGGTAAAGGTGAGCAGTTCTTC.

J is TRBJ1-3 and V is TRBV29-1; a weak D match, TRBD1 (5 bases). V shed 6 bases and J shed 0 bases, with 12 bases lying between them. Germline-derived CDR1 and CDR2 are SQVTM and ANQGSEA. The CDR3 length is 14 residues. This chain's CDR3 is CSVRDPSSGNTIYF. Written as DNA, the CDR3 is TGCAGCGTCAGGGACCCGAGCTCTGGAAACACCATATATTTT.

The chain is built from TRBV5-6 and TRBJ2-5; perhaps TRBD2 as D (7 bases). This CDR3 has 17 amino acids. Deletions cut 2 bases from V and 4 bases from J, with 21 bases between. Germline CDR1 and CDR2: SGHDT and YYEEEE. The CDR3 nucleotides are TGTGCCAGCAGCTTACCCGGGGGGCTGTCCCCGGGAGAGACCCAGTACTTC. It is translated as CASSLPGGLSPGETQYF.

The chain joins TRBV7-8 to TRBJ2-2; D is tentatively TRBD1 or TRBD2 (5 bases each). The V end lost 6 bases, the J end lost 8 bases, and 19 bases lay between the germline ends. The germline CDR1 and CDR2 sequences are SGHVS and FQNEAQ. The CDR3 loop spans 15 amino acids. CDR3 DNA: TGTGCCAGCAGGCCTGGGGGAAGGATACGGGGGGAGCTGTTTTTT. It yields the protein CASRPGGRIRGELFF.

The chain joins TRBV2 to TRBJ1-6; TRBD1 aligns across 7 bases. Trimming took 4 bases from V and 9 from J; bases not matched to a gene: 6. This CDR3 has 14 residues. Germline CDR1 reads SNHLY; CDR2 reads FYNNEI. CDR3 in DNA: TGTGCCAGCAGTGCGGGGAGGGGGCTTTCACCCCTCCACTTT. Protein product: CASSAGRGLSPLHF.